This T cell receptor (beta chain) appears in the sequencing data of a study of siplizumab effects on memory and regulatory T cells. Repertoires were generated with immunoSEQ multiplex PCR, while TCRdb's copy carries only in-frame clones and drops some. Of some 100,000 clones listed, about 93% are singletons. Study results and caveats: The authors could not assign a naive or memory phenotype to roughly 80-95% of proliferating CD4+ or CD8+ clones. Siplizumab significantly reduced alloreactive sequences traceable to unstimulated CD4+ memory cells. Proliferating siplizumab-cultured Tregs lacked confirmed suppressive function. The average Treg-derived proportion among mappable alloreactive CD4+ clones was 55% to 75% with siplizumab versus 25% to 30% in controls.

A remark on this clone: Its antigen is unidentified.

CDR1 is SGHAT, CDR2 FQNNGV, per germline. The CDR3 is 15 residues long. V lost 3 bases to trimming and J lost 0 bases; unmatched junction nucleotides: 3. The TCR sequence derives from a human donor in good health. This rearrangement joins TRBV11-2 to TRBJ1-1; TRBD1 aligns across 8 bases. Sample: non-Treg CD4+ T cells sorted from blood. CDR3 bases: TGTGCCAGCAGCTTCGGACAGGGCATGAACACTGAAGCTTTCTTT. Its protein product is CASSFGQGMNTEAFF.